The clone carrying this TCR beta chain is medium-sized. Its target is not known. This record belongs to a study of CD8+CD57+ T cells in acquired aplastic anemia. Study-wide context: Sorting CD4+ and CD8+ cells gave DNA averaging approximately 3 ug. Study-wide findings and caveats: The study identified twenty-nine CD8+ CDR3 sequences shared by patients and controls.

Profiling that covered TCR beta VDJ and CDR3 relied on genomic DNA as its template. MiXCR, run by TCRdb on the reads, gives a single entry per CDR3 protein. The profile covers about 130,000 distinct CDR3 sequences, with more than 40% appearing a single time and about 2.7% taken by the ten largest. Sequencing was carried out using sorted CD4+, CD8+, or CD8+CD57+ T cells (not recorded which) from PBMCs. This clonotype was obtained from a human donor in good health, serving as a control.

CDR3 DNA sequence: TGTGCCAGTAGTATGAGCAATTCACCCCTCCACTTT. This translates into CASSMSNSPLHF. The chain uses TRBV19 and TRBJ1-6, with D uncertain. Germline lookup yields CDR1 LNHDA and CDR2 SQIVND (reference sequence). The CDR3 runs to 12 residues. The V gene lost 3 bases and the J gene lost 7 bases, with 4 bases spanning the gap. Complete variable domain (other parts from reference TRBV19 and TRBJ1-6): DGGITQSPKYLFRKEGQNVTLSCEQNLNHDAMYWYRQDPGQGLRLIYYSQIVNDFQKGDIAEGYSVSREKKESFPLTVTSAQKNPTAFYLCASSMSNSPLHFGNGTRLTVT.